This TCR beta chain was sequenced for a study of response to subunit inactivated influenza vaccine. Study-wide results and caveats: Authors suggested that a seasonal influenza vaccination recruits few new T cells each time.

This clonotype was counted many times. The antigen is not known. TCRdb ran MiXCR on the RT-PCR reads and lists one entry per CDR3 protein. The data hold under 550,000 distinct CDR3 sequences, with approximately 7.2% observed a single time. V lost 2 bases and J lost 0, with 17 bases in between. The V gene's germline CDR1 is MNHEY and CDR2 SMNVEV (reference sequence). This CDR3 is 18 amino acids long. The source is a man between 50 and 70 years old who received an inactivated influenza vaccine. Material: PBMCs from blood, obtained around 25 months after vaccination. This chain links TRBV27 with TRBJ1-5; no firm D call. In DNA, the CDR3 is TGTGCCAGCAGTTTACACCCCATCACCCTGAATAGCAATCAGCCCCAGCATTTT. Translated: CASSLHPITLNSNQPQHF.